This T cell receptor beta chain originates from a study of PD-1 blockade in classical Hodgkin lymphoma. Every one of the patients relapsed after autologous stem cell transplantation (brentuximab vedotin exposure was variable). Study-wide results and caveats: Newly diagnosed patients had diversity similar to the baseline diversity of complete responders. Why the repertoires differ is still unclear, perhaps disease activity or prior therapy. Relapsed/refractory patients reportedly had the lowest baseline TCR diversity, below newly diagnosed patients, who were below healthy donors.

The table came from immunoSEQ multiplex PCR; TCRdb's copy has only in-frame clones and leaves some out. The sample holds roughly 62,000 clones; 70% to 90% are singletons and the top ten take approximately 12%. Trimming cost V 3 bases and J 2 bases, with 14 bases left between them. Germline-derived CDR1 and CDR2 are SGHRS and YFSETQ. CDR3 length: 15 amino acids. With regard to this clone: Its matching antigen is unknown.

Sequencing was performed on peripheral blood mononuclear cells (PBMCs), taken at baseline. The clonotype comes from a human donor with classical Hodgkin lymphoma. The chain couples TRBV5-1 to TRBJ1-1; no reliable D call. In DNA form, the CDR3 reads TGCGCCAGCAGCTGGAAGGTGGGAGAAAACACTGAAGCTTTCTTT. This codes for CASSWKVGENTEAFF.